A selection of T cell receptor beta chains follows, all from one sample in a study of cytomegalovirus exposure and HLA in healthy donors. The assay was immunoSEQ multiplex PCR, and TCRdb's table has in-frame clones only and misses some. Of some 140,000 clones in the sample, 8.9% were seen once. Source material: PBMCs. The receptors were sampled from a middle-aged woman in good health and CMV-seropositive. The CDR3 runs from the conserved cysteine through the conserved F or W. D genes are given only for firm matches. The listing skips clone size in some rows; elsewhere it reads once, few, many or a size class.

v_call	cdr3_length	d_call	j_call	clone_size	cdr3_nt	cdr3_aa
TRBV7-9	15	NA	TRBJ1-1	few	TGTGCCAGCAGCTTTAGGACAGATCTAAGGGTTGAAGCTTTCTTT	CASSFRTDLRVEAFF
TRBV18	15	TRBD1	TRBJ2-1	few	TGTGCCAGCTCACCCGGGACAGGGGGGCTCAATGAGCAGTTCTTC	CASSPGTGGLNEQFF
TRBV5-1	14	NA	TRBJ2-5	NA	TGCGCCAGCAGCCCGGGACTCCACCAAGAGACCCAGTACTTC	CASSPGLHQETQYF
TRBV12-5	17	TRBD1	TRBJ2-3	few	TGTGCTAGTGGTTCCCTCACGGACAGGGTAGGAGGGGGTACGCAGTATTTT	CASGSLTDRVGGGTQYF
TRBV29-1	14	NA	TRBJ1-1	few	TGCAGCGTTGACACGGGACATATGAACACTGAAGCTTTCTTT	CSVDTGHMNTEAFF
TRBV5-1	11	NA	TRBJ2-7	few	TGCGCCAGCAGCTCCTACTACGAGCAGTACTTC	CASSSYYEQYF
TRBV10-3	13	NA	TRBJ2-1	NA	TGTGCCATCAGTGTCGGTAGGGAGGATGAGCAGTTCTTC	CAISVGREDEQFF
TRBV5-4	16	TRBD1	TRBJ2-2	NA	TGTGCCAGCAGCTCCCGGGGACAGCGCCCTACCGGGGAGCTGTTTTTT	CASSSRGQRPTGELFF
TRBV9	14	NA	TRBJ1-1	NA	TGTGCCAGCAGCGTAACACAGATGAACACTGAAGCTTTCTTT	CASSVTQMNTEAFF
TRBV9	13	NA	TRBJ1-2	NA	TGTGCCAGCGGTCGGGGGAGAAACTATGGCTACACCTTC	CASGRGRNYGYTF
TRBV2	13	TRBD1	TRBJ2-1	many	TGTGCCATAGCAGGGACAGGCTACAATGAGCAGTTCTTC	CAIAGTGYNEQFF
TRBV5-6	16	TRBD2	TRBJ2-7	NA	TGTGCCAGCAGCTTGGTACCTAGCGGGGAGACCTACGAGCAGTACTTC	CASSLVPSGETYEQYF
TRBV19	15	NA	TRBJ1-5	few	TGTGCCAGTGATAGGGGGATCAGCGCCAATCAGCCCCAGCATTTT	CASDRGISANQPQHF
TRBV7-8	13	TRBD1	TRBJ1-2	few	TGTGCCAGCAGCCGAGACAGGGTGGAAGGCTACACCTTC	CASSRDRVEGYTF
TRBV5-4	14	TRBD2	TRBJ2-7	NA	TGTGCCAGCAGCCCGGGAGGCAGCGTCTACGAGCAGTACTTC	CASSPGGSVYEQYF
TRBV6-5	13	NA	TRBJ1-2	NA	TGTGCCAGCAAAACGGAACCGGGGTATGGCTACACCTTC	CASKTEPGYGYTF
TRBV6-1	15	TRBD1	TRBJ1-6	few	TGTGCCAGCAGTGGAGACAGGGGCTATAATTCACCCCTCCACTTT	CASSGDRGYNSPLHF
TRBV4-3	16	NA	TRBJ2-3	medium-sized	TGCGCCAGCAGCCAAGATAGTGGGGGGGCAACAGATACGCAGTATTTT	CASSQDSGGATDTQYF
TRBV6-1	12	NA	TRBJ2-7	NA	TGTGCCAGCAGGGACTTTACGGGGGAGCAGTACTTC	CASRDFTGEQYF
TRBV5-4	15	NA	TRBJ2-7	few	TGTGCCAGCAGCTTGGTCGGGGGGCCCTCCTACGAGCAGTACTTC	CASSLVGGPSYEQYF
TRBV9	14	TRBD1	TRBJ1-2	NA	TGTGCCAGCAGCTTAGAACAGGGGCTAACAGGGTACACCTTC	CASSLEQGLTGYTF
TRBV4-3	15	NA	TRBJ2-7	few	TGCGCCAGCAGCCAAGGAACCGGGGTGACCTACGAGCAGTACTTC	CASSQGTGVTYEQYF
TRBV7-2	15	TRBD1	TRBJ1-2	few	TGTGCCAGCAGCTTAGTCTCTGGACAGGCCTATGGCTACACCTTC	CASSLVSGQAYGYTF
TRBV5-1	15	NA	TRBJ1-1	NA	TGCGCCAGCAGCTTGGATGGGGCCTCGAACACTGAAGCTTTCTTT	CASSLDGASNTEAFF
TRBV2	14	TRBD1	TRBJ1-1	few	TGTGCCAGCAGTGAAAACAGGGGGTACACTGAAGCTTTCTTT	CASSENRGYTEAFF
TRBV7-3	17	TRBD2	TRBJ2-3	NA	TGTGCCAGCAGCTTAGGCGGGGGGATAACTAGCACAGATACGCAGTATTTT	CASSLGGGITSTDTQYF
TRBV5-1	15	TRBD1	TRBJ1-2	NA	TGCGCCAGCAGCAAAGACGGACAGGGCGCCTATGGCTACACCTTC	CASSKDGQGAYGYTF
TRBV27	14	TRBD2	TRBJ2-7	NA	TGTGCCAGCAGTCCAACTAGCGGGGGCTACGAGCAGTACTTC	CASSPTSGGYEQYF
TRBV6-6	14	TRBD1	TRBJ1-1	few	TGTGCCAGCAGTCCCCGTCAGGGGGTCTCAGAAGCTTTCTTT	CASSPRQGVSEAFF
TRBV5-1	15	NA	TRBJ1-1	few	TGCGCCAGCAGCTTGATGGGGCGTCGGAGCACTGAAGCTTTCTTT	CASSLMGRRSTEAFF
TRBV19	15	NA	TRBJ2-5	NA	TGTGCCAGTAGTATCCAGGGCACTGATCGTGGGACCCAGTACTTC	CASSIQGTDRGTQYF
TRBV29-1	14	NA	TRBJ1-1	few	TGCAGCGTTGGGGGGGGACAAGGGAACACTGAAGCTTTCTTT	CSVGGGQGNTEAFF
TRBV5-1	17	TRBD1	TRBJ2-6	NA	TGCGCCAGCAGCGACGCTGGGACAGGCCTCGGGGCCAACGTCCTGACTTTC	CASSDAGTGLGANVLTF
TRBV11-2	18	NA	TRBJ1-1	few	TGTGCCAGCAGCTTAGGGCAACTTGGGACACTTTTAAACACTGAAGCTTTCTTT	CASSLGQLGTLLNTEAFF
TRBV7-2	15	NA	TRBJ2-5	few	TGTGCCAGCAGCTTGATGCCAGGGGATACGGAGACCCAGTACTTC	CASSLMPGDTETQYF
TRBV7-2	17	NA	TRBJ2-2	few	TGTGCCAGCAGCCACGTGGGGGGGGCCGGGAACACCGGGGAGCTGTTTTTT	CASSHVGGAGNTGELFF
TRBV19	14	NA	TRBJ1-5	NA	TGTGCCAGTAGCGTCGGGACAAATAATCAGCCCCAGCATTTT	CASSVGTNNQPQHF
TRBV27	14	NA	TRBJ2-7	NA	TGTGCCAGCAGTTTATCCTTCAGGGACTACGAGCAGTACTTC	CASSLSFRDYEQYF
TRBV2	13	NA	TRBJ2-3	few	TGTGCCAGCACGGAGCGGTCGTCAGATACGCAGTATTTT	CASTERSSDTQYF
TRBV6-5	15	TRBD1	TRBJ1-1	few	TGTGCCAGCAGCCCTCAGGGGGTAATGAACACTGAAGCTTTCTTT	CASSPQGVMNTEAFF
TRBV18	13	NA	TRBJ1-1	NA	TGTGCCAGCTCGCTAGTAGAGGACACTGAAGCTTTCTTT	CASSLVEDTEAFF
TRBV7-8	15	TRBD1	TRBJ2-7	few	TGTGCCAGCAGCCCCGGGACAGGGTTGACCTACGAGCAGTACTTC	CASSPGTGLTYEQYF
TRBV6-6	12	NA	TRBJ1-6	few	TGTGCCAGCAGGACGGAGCTTTCACCCCTCCACTTT	CASRTELSPLHF
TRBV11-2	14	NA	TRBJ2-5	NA	TGTGCCAGCAGCTTGAGTACGGGACAAGAGACCCAGTACTTC	CASSLSTGQETQYF
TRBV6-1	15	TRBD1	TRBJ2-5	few	TGTGCCAGCAGTGGACAGGGGACCCCTCAAGAGACCCAGTACTTC	CASSGQGTPQETQYF
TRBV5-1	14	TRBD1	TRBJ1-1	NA	TGCGCCAGCAGATCCGGGACAGTAAGCACTGAAGCTTTCTTT	CASRSGTVSTEAFF
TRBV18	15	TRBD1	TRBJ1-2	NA	TGTGCCAGCTCATTTCGGACAGGGGGGGACTATGGCTACACCTTC	CASSFRTGGDYGYTF
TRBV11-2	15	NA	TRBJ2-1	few	TGTGCCAGCAGCAAGGGGGATACGACCTACAATGAGCAGTTCTTC	CASSKGDTTYNEQFF
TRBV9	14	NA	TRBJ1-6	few	TGTGCCAGCAGCGTAACCGGGAATAATTCACCCCTCCACTTT	CASSVTGNNSPLHF
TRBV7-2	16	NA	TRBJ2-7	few	TGTGCCAGCAGCCCCCTAGGTGGGGCCTCACGGTACGAGCAGTACTTC	CASSPLGGASRYEQYF
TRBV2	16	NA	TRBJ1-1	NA	TGTGCCAGCAGTGTGGGATGGGGCAGAATAAACACTGAAGCTTTCTTT	CASSVGWGRINTEAFF
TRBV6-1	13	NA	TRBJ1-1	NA	TGTGCCACCTGGGCCTCCGGGGGGACTGAAGCTTTCTTT	CATWASGGTEAFF
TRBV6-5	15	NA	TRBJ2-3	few	TGTGCCAGCAGTTACGGCGGGGCTAGCACAGATACGCAGTATTTT	CASSYGGASTDTQYF
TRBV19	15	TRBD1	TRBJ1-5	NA	TGTGCCAGTAGTATCGGGGACAGGGCGAATCAGCCCCAGCATTTT	CASSIGDRANQPQHF
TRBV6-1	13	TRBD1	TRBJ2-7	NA	TGTGCCAGCACCCGGGACAGCTCCTACGAGCAGTACTTC	CASTRDSSYEQYF
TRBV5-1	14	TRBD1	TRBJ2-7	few	TGCGCCAGCAGCACAGGGGGCTCCGGGGTCGAGCAGTACTTC	CASSTGGSGVEQYF
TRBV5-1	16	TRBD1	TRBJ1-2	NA	TGCGCCAGCAGCTTGGAACCGGGACAGGGGGCTGGAGGCTACACCTTC	CASSLEPGQGAGGYTF